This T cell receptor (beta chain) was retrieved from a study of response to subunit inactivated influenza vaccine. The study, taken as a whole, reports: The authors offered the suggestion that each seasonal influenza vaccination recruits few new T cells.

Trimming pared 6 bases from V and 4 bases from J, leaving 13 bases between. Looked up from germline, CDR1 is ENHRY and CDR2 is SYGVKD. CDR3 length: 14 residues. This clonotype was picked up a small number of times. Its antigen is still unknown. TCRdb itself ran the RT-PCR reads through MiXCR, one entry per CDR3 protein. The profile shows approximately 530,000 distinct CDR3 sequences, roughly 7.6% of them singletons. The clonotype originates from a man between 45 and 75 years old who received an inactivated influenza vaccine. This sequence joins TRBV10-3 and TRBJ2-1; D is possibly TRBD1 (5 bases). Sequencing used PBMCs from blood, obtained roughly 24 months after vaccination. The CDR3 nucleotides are TGTGCCATCAGGGCTAATGGGGCATACAATGAGCAGTTCTTC. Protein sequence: CAIRANGAYNEQFF.